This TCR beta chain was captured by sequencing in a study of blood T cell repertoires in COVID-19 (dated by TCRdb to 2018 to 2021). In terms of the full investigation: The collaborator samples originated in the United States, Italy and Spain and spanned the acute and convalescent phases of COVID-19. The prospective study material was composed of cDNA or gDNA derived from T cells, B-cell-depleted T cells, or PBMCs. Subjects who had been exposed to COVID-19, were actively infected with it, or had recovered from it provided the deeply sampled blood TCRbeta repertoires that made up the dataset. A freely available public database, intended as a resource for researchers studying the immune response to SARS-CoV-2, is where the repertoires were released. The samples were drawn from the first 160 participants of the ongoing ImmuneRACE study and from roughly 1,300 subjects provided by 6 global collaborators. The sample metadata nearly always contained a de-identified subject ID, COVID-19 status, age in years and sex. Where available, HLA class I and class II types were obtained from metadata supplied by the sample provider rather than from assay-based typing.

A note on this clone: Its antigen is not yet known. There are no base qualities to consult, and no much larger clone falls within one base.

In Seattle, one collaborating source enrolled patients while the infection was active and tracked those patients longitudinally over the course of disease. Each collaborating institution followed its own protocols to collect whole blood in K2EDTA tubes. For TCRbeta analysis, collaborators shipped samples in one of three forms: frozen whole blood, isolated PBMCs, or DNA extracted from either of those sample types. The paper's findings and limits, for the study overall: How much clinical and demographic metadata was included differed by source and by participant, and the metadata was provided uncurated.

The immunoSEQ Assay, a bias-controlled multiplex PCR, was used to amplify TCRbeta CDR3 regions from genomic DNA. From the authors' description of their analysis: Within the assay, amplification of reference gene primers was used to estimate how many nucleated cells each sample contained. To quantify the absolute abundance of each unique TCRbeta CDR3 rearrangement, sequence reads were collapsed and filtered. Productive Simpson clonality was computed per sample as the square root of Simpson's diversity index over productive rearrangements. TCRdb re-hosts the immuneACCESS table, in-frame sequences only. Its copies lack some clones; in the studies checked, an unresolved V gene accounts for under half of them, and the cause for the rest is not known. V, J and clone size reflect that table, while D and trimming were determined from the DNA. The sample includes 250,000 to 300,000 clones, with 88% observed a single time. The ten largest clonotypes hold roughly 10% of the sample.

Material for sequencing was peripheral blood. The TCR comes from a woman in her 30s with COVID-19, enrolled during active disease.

The base sequence is TGCGCCAGCAGCTTGGGGACAGAAGAGACCCAGTACTTC. This codes for CASSLGTEETQYF. Recombination joined TRBV5-1 with TRBJ2-5; the D gene is perhaps TRBD1, on 6 matching bases. The CDR3 contains 13 residues, cysteine and phenylalanine counted. The CDR3 DNA has 39 bases and is translated from base 1. CDR1 and CDR2 are read off the germline V gene as SGHRS and YFSETQ. The germline ends are 6 bases apart after V is trimmed by 0 bases and J by 3 bases.